Presented here are 16 T cell receptor beta chains from one specimen sequenced in a study of CD8+ T cells in alopecia areata. Once RNA had been extracted, it was reverse transcribed into cDNA to act as the sequencing template. Libraries were prepared by immunoSEQ multiplex PCR; TCRdb keeps only in-frame clonotypes and omits some of them. This repertoire shows 200,000 to 250,000 clones, approximately 40% found once; its top ten account for 2% to 3%. Treatment of the sample: oral pan-JAK inhibitor, 5-10 mg twice daily. The source was CD4+ T cells sorted from blood, collected at approximately week 37, from a patient treated with tofacitinib. These receptors were collected from a human donor with alopecia areata.

The chain combines TRBV29-1 with TRBJ2-7, with TRBD2 identical over 16 bases. This CDR3 spans 18 amino acids. Germline V gives CDR1 SQVTM, CDR2 ANQGSEA. After removal of 7 bases from V and 9 bases from J, the junction contained 21 bases not matched to a gene. The CDR3 loop is CSARTGTSGRANNRGQYF. In DNA form, the CDR3 reads TGCAGCGCCCGAACCGGGACTAGCGGGAGGGCCAATAATCGCGGGCAGTACTTC.

The chain has TRBV7-9 and TRBJ1-2; D possibly corresponds to TRBD1 (5 bases). The CDR3 sequence is 15 residues long. CDR1 and CDR2 from the germline V gene are SEHNR and FQNEAQ (reference sequence). Trimming stripped 2 bases from V and 7 bases from J, with 17 bases between. Here the CDR3 reads CASSLYQGPPSGYTF. CDR3 sequence (DNA): TGTGCCAGCAGCTTATATCAGGGTCCCCCCTCTGGCTACACCTTC. The variable domain in full, completed from reference TRBV7-9 and TRBJ1-2, reads DTGVSQNPRHKITKRGQNVTFRCDPISEHNRLYWYRQTLGQGPEFLTYFQNEAQLEKSRLLSDRFSAERPKGSFSTLEIQRTEQGDSAMYLCASSLYQGPPSGYTFGSGTRLTVV.

The V and J genes are TRBV6-5 and TRBJ1-5; 8 bases are shared with TRBD1. Germline V gene sequence: CDR1 MNHEY, CDR2 SVGAGI. The junction had 5 bases not matched to a gene; V was cut back by 3 bases and J by 4 bases. The CDR3 extends over 15 amino acids. CDR3 sequence reads: CASSYRQGANQPQHF. The CDR3 DNA follows: TGTGCCAGCAGTTATCGGCAGGGGGCTAATCAGCCCCAGCATTTT.

V usage is TRBV5-1 and J usage is TRBJ1-2, with unresolved D. The CDR3 has 13 residues. Trimming shortened V by 1 base and J by 3 bases, and 7 bases separated the two germline ends. Germline lookup yields CDR1 SGHRS and CDR2 YFSETQ. The CDR3 sequence is CASSLSPDYGYTF. CDR3 DNA sequence: TGCGCCAGCAGCTTGTCACCTGACTATGGCTACACCTTC.

This clone was seen more than once but under ten times. This chain uses TRBV11-2 with TRBJ2-5; D is undetermined. Trimming cost V 5 bases and J 2 bases, with 12 bases left between them. The CDR3 is made up of 14 amino acids. Germline CDR1 and CDR2: SGHAT and FQNNGV. The CDR3 loop reads CASSPTGRQETQYF. The CDR3 nucleotides are TGTGCCAGCAGCCCAACTGGCAGACAAGAGACCCAGTACTTC.

This clone turned up a few times. The chain is built from TRBV5-4 and TRBJ2-7; 12 positions match TRBD2. From germline, CDR1 is SGHNT and CDR2 YYREEE (reference sequence). J was trimmed by 6 bases and V by 0 bases; bases with no gene match: 4. CDR3 length equals 15 residues. The CDR3: CASSLGGLAGSEQYF. CDR3 coding DNA: TGTGCCAGCAGCTTGGGTGGACTAGCGGGAAGCGAGCAGTACTTC.

The chain is built from TRBV5-1 and TRBJ2-2; TRBD2 aligns across 10 bases. Unmatched junction bases numbered 2, after V lost 0 bases and J lost 6 bases. Germline loops: CDR1 SGHRS, CDR2 YFSETQ. The CDR3 is made up of 15 amino acids. CDR3 sequence (DNA): TGCGCCAGCAGCTTGGTCACTAGCGGGGCCGGGGAGCTGTTTTTT. The encoded protein is CASSLVTSGAGELFF.

This clone was counted a few times. V gene TRBV15 combines with J gene TRBJ2-1; the D gene is possibly TRBD2 (6 bases). Trimming took off 5 bases at V and 12 bases at J, with 11 bases between the two ends. CDR3 size: 11 residues. Looked up from germline, CDR1 is LNHNV and CDR2 is YYDKDF (reference sequence). The DNA of the CDR3 is TGTGCCACCAGCGACCGGGACTTGCAGTTCTTC. Protein sequence: CATSDRDLQFF.

J is TRBJ2-1 and V is TRBV30; TRBD1 might be the D (6 bases). Germline values: CDR1 GTSNPN, CDR2 SVGIG (reference sequence). V was trimmed by 1 base and J by 1 base, leaving 14 bases between them. The CDR3 extends over 16 amino acids. Here the CDR3 reads CAWSDDRRGSYNEQFF. The CDR3 coding sequence is TGTGCCTGGAGTGACGACCGCAGGGGATCCTACAATGAGCAGTTCTTC.

The chain carries TRBV7-8 and TRBJ2-5; D is uncertain. CDR1 is SGHVS and CDR2 is FQNEAQ in the germline V gene. Trimming shortened V by 1 base and J by 5 bases, and 14 bases separated the two germline ends. The CDR3 runs 15 residues. CDR3 amino acids: CASSLGSGVVETQYF. CDR3 DNA: TGTGCCAGCAGCTTAGGTTCTGGGGTAGTGGAGACCCAGTACTTC.

About this clone itself: Other DNA sequences within the sample encode an identical CDR3. CDR3 region: CAWSKDSNQPQHF. DNA for the CDR3: TGTGCCTGGAGTAAAGATAGCAATCAGCCCCAGCATTTT. V gene TRBV30 combines with J gene TRBJ1-5, with D hard to call. The germline V gene encodes CDR1 GTSNPN and CDR2 SVGIG (reference sequence). The CDR3 runs 13 residues. V gave up 2 bases and J gave up 0 bases, with 5 bases separating them.

This clone was observed a few times. The chain is built from TRBV29-1 and TRBJ1-1; 8 nucleotides agree with TRBD1. Germline V CDR1 and CDR2: SQVTM, ANQGSEA. There are 13 residues in the CDR3. The V gene end was trimmed by 5 bases and the J gene end by 1 base; junction bases not matched to a gene: 3. This CDR3 reads CSVFGTGNTEAFF. As DNA, the CDR3 is TGCAGCGTTTTTGGGACAGGGAACACTGAAGCTTTCTTT.

The chain has TRBV27 and TRBJ1-2, with D tentatively TRBD1 (5 bases). The CDR3 is 12 residues long. The ends were cut back, 3 bases at V and 7 bases at J, with 9 bases in the middle. Germline CDR1 is MNHEY and CDR2 is SMNVEV (reference sequence). CDR3 region: CASSFGGGGYTF. Here the CDR3 DNA reads TGTGCCAGCAGTTTCGGGGGGGGTGGCTACACCTTC.

The chain links TRBV2 to TRBJ1-1, with TRBD1 as a possible D gene (6 bases). This CDR3 region has 13 residues. The ends were cut back, 6 bases at V and 6 bases at J, with 14 bases in the middle. Germline-derived CDR1 and CDR2 are SNHLY and FYNNEI. DNA for the CDR3: TGTGCCAGCAGCGTGGACAGTAGATCTGAAGCTTTCTTT. This sequence encodes CASSVDSRSEAFF.

This chain links TRBV29-1 with TRBJ1-3; D gene ambiguous. Germline CDR1 reads SQVTM; CDR2 reads ANQGSEA. The V end was cut by 4 bases, the J end by 5 bases, with 12 bases between. This CDR3 has 13 residues. The CDR3 sequence: CSVVAPSRNTIYF. Written as DNA, the CDR3 is TGCAGCGTTGTTGCCCCTTCGCGAAACACCATATATTTT.

This clone came up a few times. This rearrangement joins TRBV7-6 to TRBJ2-3; maybe TRBD1 (6 bases). The CDR3 runs 14 residues. With 5 bases removed from V and 4 bases from J, the gap between germline ends came to 13 bases. Germline CDR1 is SGHVS and CDR2 is FNYEAQ. CDR3 region: CASSTRSGADTQYF. In DNA, the CDR3 is TGTGCCAGCAGCACCCGATCAGGGGCAGATACGCAGTATTTT.